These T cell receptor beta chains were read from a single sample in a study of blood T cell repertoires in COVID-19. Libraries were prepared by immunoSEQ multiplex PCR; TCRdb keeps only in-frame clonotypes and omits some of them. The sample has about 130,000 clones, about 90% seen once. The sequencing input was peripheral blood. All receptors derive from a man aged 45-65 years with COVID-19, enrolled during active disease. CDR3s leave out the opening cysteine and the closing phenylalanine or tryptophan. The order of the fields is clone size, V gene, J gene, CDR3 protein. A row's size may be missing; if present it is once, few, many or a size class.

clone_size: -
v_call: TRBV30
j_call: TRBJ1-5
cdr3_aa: AWSVNSFNQPQH

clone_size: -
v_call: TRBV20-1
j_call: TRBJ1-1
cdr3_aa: SASRLRDTEAF

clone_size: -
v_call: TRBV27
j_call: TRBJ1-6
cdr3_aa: ASSQRGMSPLH

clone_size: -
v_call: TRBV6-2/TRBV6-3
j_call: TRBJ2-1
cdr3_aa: ASSDDPAGGYNEQF

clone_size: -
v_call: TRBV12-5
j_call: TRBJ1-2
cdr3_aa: ASGTGTAYGYT

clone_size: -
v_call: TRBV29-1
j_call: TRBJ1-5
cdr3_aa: SVITGGNQPQH

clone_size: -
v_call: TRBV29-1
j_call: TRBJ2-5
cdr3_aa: SVEGGTGGIETQY

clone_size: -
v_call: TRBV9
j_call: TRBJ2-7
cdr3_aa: ASSVRRRQGKSYEQY

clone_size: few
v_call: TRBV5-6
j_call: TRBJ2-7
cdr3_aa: ASSLGRASYEQY

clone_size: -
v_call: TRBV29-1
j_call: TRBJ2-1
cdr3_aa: SGGRGGRRLRNEQF

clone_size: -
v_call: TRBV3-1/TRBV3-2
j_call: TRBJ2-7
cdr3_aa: ASSRSGAYEQY

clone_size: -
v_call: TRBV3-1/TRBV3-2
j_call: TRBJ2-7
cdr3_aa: ASSQGLTHEQY

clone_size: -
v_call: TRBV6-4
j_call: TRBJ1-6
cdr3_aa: ASSDRGRNSPLH

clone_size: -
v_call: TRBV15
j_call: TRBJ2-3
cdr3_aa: ATSRVGQGGDTQY

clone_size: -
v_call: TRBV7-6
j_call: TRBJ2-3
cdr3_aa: ASSRLGSGSVSDTQY

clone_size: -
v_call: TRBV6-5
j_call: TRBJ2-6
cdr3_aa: ASTQGGANVLT

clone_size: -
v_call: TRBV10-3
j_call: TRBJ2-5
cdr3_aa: AISYGTELETQY

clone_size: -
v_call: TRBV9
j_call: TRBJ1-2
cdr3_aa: ASSVDTGWGYT

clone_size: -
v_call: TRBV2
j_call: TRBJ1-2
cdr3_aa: ASRDRGRFGYT

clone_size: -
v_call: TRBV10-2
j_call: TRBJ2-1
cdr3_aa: ASSEITSGRPNEQF

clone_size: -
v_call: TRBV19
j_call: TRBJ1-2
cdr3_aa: ASSRFGQGGGYT

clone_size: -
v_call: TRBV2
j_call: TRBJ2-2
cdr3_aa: ASASSRTGELF

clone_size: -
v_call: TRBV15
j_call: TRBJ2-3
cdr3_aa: ATSRRLSGDYTDTQY

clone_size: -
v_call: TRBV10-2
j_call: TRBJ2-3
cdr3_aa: ASSTQGASTDTQY

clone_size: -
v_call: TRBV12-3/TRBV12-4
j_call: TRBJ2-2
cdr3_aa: ASSLQNTGELF

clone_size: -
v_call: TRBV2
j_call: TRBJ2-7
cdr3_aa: ASRLAGAYEQY

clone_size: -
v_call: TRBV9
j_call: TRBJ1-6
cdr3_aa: ASSVTGGDSPLH

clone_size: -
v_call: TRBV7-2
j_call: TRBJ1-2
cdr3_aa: ASSLDSTGGYGYT

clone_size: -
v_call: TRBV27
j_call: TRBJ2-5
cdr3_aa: ASSLYREETQY

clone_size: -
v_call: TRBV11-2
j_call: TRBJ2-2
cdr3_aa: ASSLVSGAGELF

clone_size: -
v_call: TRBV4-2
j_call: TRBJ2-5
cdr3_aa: ASSQDLSGRASGTQY

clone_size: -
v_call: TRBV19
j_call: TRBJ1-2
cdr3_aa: ASSLQLTNYGYT